These 26 T cell receptor beta chains were sequenced from one sample in a study of blood T cells in healthy people across ages. Using a J-beta primer mix together with a sample-barcoded 5' primer, a second PCR was run for roughly 7 to 12 cycles. TCRdb reanalysed the 5' RACE reads using MiXCR and keeps one entry per CDR3 protein. The sample lists fewer than 800,000 distinct CDR3 sequences, 49% occurring once. Sequencing input: blood. The receptors here all came from a woman aged 55-70 years in good health.

V and J are TRBV7-2 and TRBJ2-3, with D perhaps matching TRBD2 (7 bases). The germline V gene has CDR1 SGHTA and CDR2 FQGNSA. The CDR3 loop spans 14 amino acids. V was pared by 2 bases and J by 7 bases, with 13 bases between. CDR3 nucleotides: TGTGCCAGCAGCTTAATGGGGGGGACACATACGCAGTATTTT. Its protein product is CASSLMGGTHTQYF. Together with reference TRBV7-2 and TRBJ2-3, the CDR3 gives the full variable domain: GAGVSQSPSNKVTEKGKDVELRCDPISGHTALYWYRQSLGQGLEFLIYFQGNSAPDKSGLPSDRFSAERTGGSVSTLTIQRTQQEDSAVYLCASSLMGGTHTQYFGPGTRLTVL.

The chain has TRBV7-9 and TRBJ1-4; D perhaps matches TRBD1 (5 bases). Trimming stripped 8 bases from V and 7 bases from J, with 11 bases between. CDR1 is SEHNR and CDR2 is FQNEAQ in the germline V gene (reference sequence). CDR3 length equals 12 residues. The CDR3 DNA is TGTGCCAGCCGGCAGGGAACTGAAAAACTGTTTTTT. It is translated as CASRQGTEKLFF.

A few counts support this clonotype. The chain recombines TRBV10-3 with TRBJ2-7; either TRBD1 or TRBD2 may supply D (5 bases each). The CDR3 spans 14 residues. Deletions cut 6 bases from V and 0 bases from J, with 12 bases between. Per the germline V gene, CDR1 is ENHRY and CDR2 is SYGVKD. CDR3 protein: CAIRKGPDSYEQYF. The CDR3 coding sequence is TGTGCCATCAGGAAGGGACCGGACTCCTACGAGCAGTACTTC.

The chain uses TRBV9 and TRBJ1-2; 8 bases align to TRBD1. Germline-derived CDR1 and CDR2 are SGDLS and YYNGEE. Trimming cost V 3 bases and J 2 bases; bases outside gene matches: 6. This CDR3 spans 15 amino acids. As DNA, the CDR3 is TGTGCCAGCAGCGACTTTCGACAGGGGAACTATGGCTACACCTTC. Protein product: CASSDFRQGNYGYTF.

The rearrangement links TRBV28 to TRBJ2-7; TRBD2 might be the D (7 bases). Trimming pared 7 bases from V and 2 bases from J, leaving 21 bases between. The CDR3 has 16 amino acids. The germline gives CDR1 MDHEN, CDR2 SYDVKM. The CDR3 is CASTLWGGKSTYEQYF. The CDR3, as DNA: TGTGCCAGCACTCTCTGGGGGGGCAAGTCTACCTACGAGCAGTACTTC.

The chain links TRBV28 to TRBJ1-2; unclear D gene. The germline V and J ends were trimmed by 7 bases and 4 bases, with 19 bases remaining between them. The CDR3 spans 15 residues. In germline, CDR1 is MDHEN, CDR2 SYDVKM. This CDR3 reads CASTSGPTRGYGYTF. For the CDR3, the DNA is TGTGCCAGCACCTCCGGACCTACTCGGGGCTATGGCTACACCTTC.

The chain recombines TRBV5-4 with TRBJ2-3; D might be TRBD2 (6 bases). In germline, CDR1 is SGHNT, CDR2 YYREEE (reference sequence). This CDR3 has 15 amino acids. V lost 4 bases to trimming and J lost 8 bases, with 20 bases between them. In DNA, the CDR3 is TGTGCCAGCAGCACAAGACTAGGCCGAGCCGGTACGCAGTATTTT. As protein: CASSTRLGRAGTQYF.

This sequence joins TRBV20-1 and TRBJ1-2, with TRBD1 matching 9 bases. V was pared by 3 bases and J by 8 bases, with 13 bases of the junction left unmatched. Germline CDR1 and CDR2: DFQATT and SNEGSKA (reference sequence). The CDR3 covers 15 residues. CDR3 loop: CSASPMTGTGKGYTF. Written as DNA, the CDR3 is TGCAGTGCTAGCCCGATGACCGGGACAGGGAAGGGCTACACCTTC.

J is TRBJ2-7 and V is TRBV20-1, with 10 positions matching TRBD2. CDR3 length equals 16 residues. The junction had 8 bases not matched to a gene; V was cut back by 1 base and J by 2 bases. Looked up from germline, CDR1 is DFQATT and CDR2 is SNEGSKA (reference sequence). The CDR3 coding sequence is TGCAGTGCTAGAGTGGGTAGACTAGCGGGCCCCTACGAGCAGTACTTC. Protein product: CSARVGRLAGPYEQYF.

The chain links TRBV4-3 to TRBJ2-7; tentatively, D is TRBD2 (6 bases). Per the germline V gene, CDR1 is LGHNA and CDR2 is YSLEER. The V and J ends lost 4 bases and 5 bases respectively, with 30 bases between them. CDR3 size: 19 residues. For the CDR3, the DNA is TGCGCCAGCAGCCTCTATCTGCCTGGGCAGGGAGGAATTTCCGACGAGCAGTACTTC. Its translation: CASSLYLPGQGGISDEQYF.

In this sample, this clonotype turned up a few times. The chain combines TRBV3-1 with TRBJ2-1; TRBD1 matches 8 bases. J was trimmed by 5 bases and V by 1 base; bases with no gene match: 4. CDR3 length: 15 amino acids. CDR1 is LGHDT and CDR2 is YNNKEL in the germline V gene (reference sequence). For the CDR3, the DNA is TGTGCCAGCAGCCAAGCGGGACAGGTGAACAATGAGCAGTTCTTC. It specifies CASSQAGQVNNEQFF.

There are a few counts of this clonotype. The V and J genes are TRBV29-1 and TRBJ2-1; the D gene is possibly TRBD2 (5 bases). The V end lost 4 bases, the J end lost 7 bases, and 17 bases lay between the germline ends. This CDR3 spans 14 amino acids. Germline V gene sequence: CDR1 SQVTM, CDR2 ANQGSEA. The CDR3 nucleotides read TGCAGCGTTGCCGGTCGGGCTAGCAGGAATGAGCAGTTCTTC. Protein product: CSVAGRASRNEQFF.

The chain carries TRBV4-2 and TRBJ2-7; 9 positions match TRBD2. V was pared by 1 base and J by 0 bases, with 4 bases of the junction left unmatched. Germline assignment: CDR1 LGHNA and CDR2 YNFKEQ. This CDR3 region has 16 residues. DNA for the CDR3: TGTGCCAGCAGCCAAGGGACTAGCGCAACCTCCTACGAGCAGTACTTC. Protein sequence: CASSQGTSATSYEQYF.

The gene calls are TRBV7-9 and TRBJ2-3, with D uncertain. CDR1 and CDR2 (germline): SEHNR, FQNEAQ (reference sequence). Between the trimmed V and J ends, which lost 0 bases and 0 bases, there was a span of 4 bases. The CDR3 sequence is 14 residues long. The CDR3, as DNA: TGTGCCAGCAGCTTAGCCGAGAGCACAGATACGCAGTATTTT. Translated: CASSLAESTDTQYF. Full variable domain (outside the CDR3, taken from reference TRBV7-9 and TRBJ2-3): DTGVSQNPRHKITKRGQNVTFRCDPISEHNRLYWYRQTLGQGPEFLTYFQNEAQLEKSRLLSDRFSAERPKGSFSTLEIQRTEQGDSAMYLCASSLAESTDTQYFGPGTRLTVL.

The chain links TRBV28 to TRBJ2-5, with 8 bases that match TRBD2. The end of the DNA aligns better with TRBJ2-7, so the J call may be wrong. CDR3 length: 14 residues. Germline V gene lookup returns CDR1 MDHEN and CDR2 SYDVKM. CDR3 DNA: TGTGCCAGCAGGTCACTAGCGGAGAACTGCGAGCAGTACTTC. Its protein is CASRSLAENCEQYF.

This clonotype was found a few times. The gene calls are TRBV28 and TRBJ2-4, with D possibly being TRBD1 or TRBD2 (5 bases each). Trimming removed 7 bases at V and 6 bases at J, with 13 bases between. This CDR3 spans 13 amino acids. Germline CDR1 MDHEN, CDR2 SYDVKM. The CDR3 sequence: CASTGQRGNIQYF. The CDR3 DNA follows: TGTGCCAGCACGGGGCAAAGGGGAAACATTCAGTACTTC.

This chain connects TRBV7-2 to TRBJ1-4; D is perhaps TRBD1 (5 bases). The V and J ends lost 5 bases and 2 bases respectively, with 9 bases between them. In germline, CDR1 is SGHTA, CDR2 FQGNSA. The CDR3 has 14 residues. In nucleotides, the CDR3 is TGTGCCAGCAGCCAGGGAGCCACTAATGAAAAACTGTTTTTT. Protein: CASSQGATNEKLFF.

The rearrangement uses TRBV29-1 and TRBJ2-5, with D possibly being TRBD2 (6 bases). This CDR3 has 14 residues. Trimming left V 0 bases short and J 5 bases short, with 13 bases between. Germline CDR1 reads SQVTM; CDR2 reads ANQGSEA. CDR3 residues: CSVEDRGLGETQYF. CDR3 in DNA: TGCAGCGTTGAAGATCGGGGGTTAGGGGAGACCCAGTACTTC.

The chain links TRBV20-1 to TRBJ2-1; the match to TRBD2 covers 9 bases. The last part of the DNA fits TRBJ2-7 better; the J call may be wrong. The germline V gene has CDR1 DFQATT and CDR2 SNEGSKA (reference sequence). The CDR3 is 16 amino acids. CDR3 DNA sequence: TGCAGTGCTAGAGAGGGTAGCGGGAGCTCCTACAATGAGCAGTACTTC. Its translation is CSAREGSGSSYNEQYF.

The J gene is TRBJ2-5, the V gene TRBV7-9, with TRBD1 matching 7 bases. The length of the CDR3 is 13 residues. Trimming cost V 6 bases and J 7 bases; bases outside gene matches: 8. Germline CDR1 is SEHNR and CDR2 is FQNEAQ (reference sequence). The DNA of the CDR3 is TGTGCCAGCAGATACAGGGGAGTCGCGACCCAGTACTTC. As protein: CASRYRGVATQYF.

This chain links TRBV9 with TRBJ2-5; tentatively, D is TRBD2 (6 bases). The end of the DNA fits TRBJ2-7 better, so the J call may be wrong. CDR1 SGDLS and CDR2 YYNGEE come from the germline V gene. The CDR3 sequence is 17 residues long. The DNA of the CDR3 is TGTGCCAGCAGCGACTCAGTCATTACGGGAGTTACAGACGAGCAGTACTTC. Protein sequence: CASSDSVITGVTDEQYF.

The chain joins TRBV4-3 to TRBJ2-1, with D uncertain. CDR1 LGHNA and CDR2 YSLEER come from the germline V gene. Trimming stripped 0 bases from V and 6 bases from J, with 9 bases between. The CDR3 runs 14 residues. The CDR3 protein is CASSQDNSGNEQFF. CDR3 DNA: TGCGCCAGCAGCCAAGACAATTCGGGCAATGAGCAGTTCTTC.

The gene calls are TRBV20-1 and TRBJ2-7; the D gene is possibly TRBD1 (5 bases). V was cut by 3 bases and J by 2 bases, with 17 bases left in between. The germline V gene has CDR1 DFQATT and CDR2 SNEGSKA (reference sequence). The CDR3 has 15 residues. The CDR3 loop reads CSASHLRAGTYEQYF. CDR3 bases: TGCAGTGCTAGTCATCTCAGGGCTGGAACCTACGAGCAGTACTTC.

This chain links TRBV3-1 with TRBJ2-5; 13 nucleotides match TRBD2. The trim removed 1 base at V and 5 bases at J, leaving 4 bases unmatched. CDR1 is LGHDT, CDR2 YNNKEL, per germline (reference sequence). The CDR3 extends over 16 amino acids. The CDR3 loop reads CASSQASGLAGETQYF. For the CDR3, the DNA is TGTGCCAGCAGCCAAGCTTCGGGACTAGCGGGGGAGACCCAGTACTTC.

The chain carries TRBV6-4 and TRBJ2-4; possibly TRBD2 for D (5 bases). Germline lookup yields CDR1 MRHNA and CDR2 SNTAGT. The ends were cut back, 9 bases at V and 0 bases at J, with 15 bases in the middle. The CDR3 consists of 15 residues. The CDR3 nucleotides read TGTGCCAGTCCCCGGGGTGGCCTAGCCAAAAACATTCAGTACTTC. Its protein product is CASPRGGLAKNIQYF.

In its sample, this clonotype was seen a few times. J is TRBJ2-1 and V is TRBV10-3; D ambiguous. Deletions cut 7 bases from V and 3 bases from J, with 13 bases between. This CDR3 has 14 amino acids. Germline CDR1 is ENHRY and CDR2 is SYGVKD. The CDR3 coding sequence is TGTGCCATCATGGAAAAATTACTCTACAATGAGCAGTTCTTC. It codes for CAIMEKLLYNEQFF.